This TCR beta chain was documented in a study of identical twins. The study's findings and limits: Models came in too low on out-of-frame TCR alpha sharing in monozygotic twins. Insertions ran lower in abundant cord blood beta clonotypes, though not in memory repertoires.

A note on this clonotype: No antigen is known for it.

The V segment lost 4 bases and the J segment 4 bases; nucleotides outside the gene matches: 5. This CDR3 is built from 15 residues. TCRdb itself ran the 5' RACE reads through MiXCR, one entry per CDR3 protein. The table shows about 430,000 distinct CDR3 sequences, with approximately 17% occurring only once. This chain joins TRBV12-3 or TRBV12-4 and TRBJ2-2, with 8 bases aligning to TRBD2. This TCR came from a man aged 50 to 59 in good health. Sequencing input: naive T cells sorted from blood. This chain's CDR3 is CASSSQRGSTGELFF. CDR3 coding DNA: TGTGCCAGCAGTTCCCAGCGGGGGAGCACCGGGGAGCTGTTTTTT.